The sequence of this T cell receptor (beta chain) was determined in a study of blood T cell repertoires in COVID-19. On the study more broadly: The samples span acute and convalescent COVID-19 from the United States, Italy and Spain. In each case, the material was cDNA or gDNA derived from T cells, B-cell-depleted T cells, or PBMCs.

The length of the CDR3 is 15 residues. Looked up from germline, CDR1 is SEHNR and CDR2 is FQNEAQ (reference sequence). After removal of 4 bases from V and 4 bases from J, the junction contained 8 bases not matched to a gene. Study processing details: From reference gene primer amplification, estimates of nucleated cell counts were derived. Repertoires were generated with immunoSEQ multiplex PCR, while TCRdb's copy carries only in-frame clones and drops some. From that table come the V and J calls and clone size; the DNA was used to work out D and trimming. The sample records a few hundred thousand clones, about 83% being singletons.

The TCR sequence derives from a man aged 45-65 years with active or convalescent COVID-19. The J gene is TRBJ2-7, the V gene TRBV7-9, with 9 nucleotides matching TRBD1. Source material: peripheral blood. This CDR3 reads CASSSGQGVEYEQYF. The DNA of the CDR3 is TGTGCCAGCAGCTCGGGACAGGGTGTTGAGTACGAGCAGTACTTC.